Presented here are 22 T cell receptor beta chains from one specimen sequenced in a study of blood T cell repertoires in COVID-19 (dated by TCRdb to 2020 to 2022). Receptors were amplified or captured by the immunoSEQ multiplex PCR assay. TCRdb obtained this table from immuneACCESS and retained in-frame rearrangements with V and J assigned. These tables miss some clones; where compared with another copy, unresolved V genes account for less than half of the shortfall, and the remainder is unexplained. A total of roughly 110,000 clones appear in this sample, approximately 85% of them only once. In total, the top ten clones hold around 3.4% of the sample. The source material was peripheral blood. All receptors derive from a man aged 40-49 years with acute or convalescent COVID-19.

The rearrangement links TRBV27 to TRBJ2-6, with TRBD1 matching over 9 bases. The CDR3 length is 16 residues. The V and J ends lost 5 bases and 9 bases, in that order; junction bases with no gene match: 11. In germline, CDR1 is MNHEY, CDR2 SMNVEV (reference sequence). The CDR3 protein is CASSPTGTGGVNVLTF. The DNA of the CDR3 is TGTGCCAGCAGTCCGACCGGAACAGGGGGCGTCAACGTCCTGACTTTC.

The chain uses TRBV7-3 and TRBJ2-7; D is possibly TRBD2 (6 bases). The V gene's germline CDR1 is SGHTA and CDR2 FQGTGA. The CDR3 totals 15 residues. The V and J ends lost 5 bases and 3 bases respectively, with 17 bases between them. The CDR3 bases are TGTGCCAGCAGCCCTTTCGGCGGGACTTTCTACGAGCAGTACTTC. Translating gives CASSPFGGTFYEQYF.

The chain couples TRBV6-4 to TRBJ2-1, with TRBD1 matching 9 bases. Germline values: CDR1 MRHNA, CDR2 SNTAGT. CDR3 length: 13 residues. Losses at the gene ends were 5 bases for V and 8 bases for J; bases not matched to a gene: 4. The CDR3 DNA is TGTGCCAGCAGTTCGGACAGGGGCGATGAGCAGTTCTTC. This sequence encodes CASSSDRGDEQFF.

The CDR3 loop is CAIQPDRINTIYF. The CDR3 coding sequence is TGTGCCATCCAACCGGACAGAATAAACACCATATATTTT. This chain connects TRBV10-3 to TRBJ1-3; possibly TRBD1 for D (6 bases). CDR3 length equals 13 residues. V lost 8 bases, J lost 6 bases, and 14 bases lay in between. Germline assignment: CDR1 ENHRY and CDR2 SYGVKD.

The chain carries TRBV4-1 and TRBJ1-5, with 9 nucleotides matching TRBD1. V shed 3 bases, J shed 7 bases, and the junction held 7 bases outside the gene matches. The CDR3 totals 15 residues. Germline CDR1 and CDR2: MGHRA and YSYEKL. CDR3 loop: CASSHQQGARQPQHF. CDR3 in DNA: TGCGCCAGCAGCCACCAACAGGGGGCACGGCAGCCCCAGCATTTT.

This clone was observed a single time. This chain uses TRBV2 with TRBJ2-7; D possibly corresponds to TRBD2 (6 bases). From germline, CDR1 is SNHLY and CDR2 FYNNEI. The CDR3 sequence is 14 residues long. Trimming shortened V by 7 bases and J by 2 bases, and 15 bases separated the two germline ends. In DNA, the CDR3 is TGTGCCAGCAAGTCCGGGACTTCACCCTACGAGCAGTACTTC. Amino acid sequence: CASKSGTSPYEQYF.

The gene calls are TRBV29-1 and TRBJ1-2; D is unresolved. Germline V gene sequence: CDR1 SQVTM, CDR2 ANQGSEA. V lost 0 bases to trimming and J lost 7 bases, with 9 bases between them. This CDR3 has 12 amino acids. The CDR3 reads CSVEDLASGYTF. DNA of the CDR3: TGCAGCGTTGAAGATCTGGCCAGTGGCTACACCTTC.

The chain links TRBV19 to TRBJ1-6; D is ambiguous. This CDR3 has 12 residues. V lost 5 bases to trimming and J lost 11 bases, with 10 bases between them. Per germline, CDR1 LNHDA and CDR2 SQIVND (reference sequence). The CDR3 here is CASSYGEPPLHF. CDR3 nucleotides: TGTGCCAGTAGTTACGGGGAGCCACCCCTCCACTTT.

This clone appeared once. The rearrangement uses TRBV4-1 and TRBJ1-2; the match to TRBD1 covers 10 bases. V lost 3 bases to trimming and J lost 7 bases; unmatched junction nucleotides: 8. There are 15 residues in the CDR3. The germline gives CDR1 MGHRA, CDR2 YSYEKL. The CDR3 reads CASSHPDRGSSGYTF. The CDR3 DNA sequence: TGCGCCAGCAGCCATCCGGACAGGGGGTCTAGTGGCTACACCTTC.

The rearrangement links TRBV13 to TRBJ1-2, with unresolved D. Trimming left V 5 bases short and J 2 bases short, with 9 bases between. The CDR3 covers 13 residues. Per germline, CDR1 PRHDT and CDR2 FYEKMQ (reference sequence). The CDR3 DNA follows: TGTGCCAGCAGCGCAGGTGTAAACTATGGCTACACCTTC. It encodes CASSAGVNYGYTF.

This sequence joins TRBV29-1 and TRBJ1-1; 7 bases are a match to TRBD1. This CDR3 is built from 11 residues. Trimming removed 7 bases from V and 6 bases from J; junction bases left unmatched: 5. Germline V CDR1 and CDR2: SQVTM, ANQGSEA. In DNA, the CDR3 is TGCAGCGGGCTGACAGGGTCTGAAGCTTTCTTT. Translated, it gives CSGLTGSEAFF.

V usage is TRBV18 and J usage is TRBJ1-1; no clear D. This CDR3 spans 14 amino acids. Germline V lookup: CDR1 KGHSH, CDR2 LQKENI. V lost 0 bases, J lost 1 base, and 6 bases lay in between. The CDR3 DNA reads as TGTGCCAGCTCACCACCTCTAGAGAACACTGAAGCTTTCTTT. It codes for CASSPPLENTEAFF.

The CDR3 loop is CASSCFPLYGYTF. CDR3 coding DNA: TGTGCCAGCAGCTGTTTTCCCCTCTATGGCTACACCTTC. The chain carries TRBV21-1 and TRBJ1-2. TRBV21-1 is designated a pseudogene. The CDR3 extends over 13 amino acids.

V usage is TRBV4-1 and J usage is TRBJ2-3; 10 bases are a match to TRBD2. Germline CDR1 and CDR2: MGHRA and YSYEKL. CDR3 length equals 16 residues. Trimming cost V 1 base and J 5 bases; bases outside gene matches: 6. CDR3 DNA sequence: TGCGCCAGCAGCCAAGGGTTAGCGGGGGGAGGAGATACGCAGTATTTT. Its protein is CASSQGLAGGGDTQYF.

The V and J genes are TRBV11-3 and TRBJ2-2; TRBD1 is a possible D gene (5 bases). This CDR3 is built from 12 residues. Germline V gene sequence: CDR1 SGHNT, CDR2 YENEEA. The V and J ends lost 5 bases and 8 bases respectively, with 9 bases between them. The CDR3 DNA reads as TGTGCCAGCAGCAGGGGCCGGGGGGAGCTGTTTTTT. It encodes CASSRGRGELFF.

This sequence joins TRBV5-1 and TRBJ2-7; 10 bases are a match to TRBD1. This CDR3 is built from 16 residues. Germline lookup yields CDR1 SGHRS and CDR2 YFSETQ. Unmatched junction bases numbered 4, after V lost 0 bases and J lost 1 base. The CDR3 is CASSLGTGGWSYEQYF. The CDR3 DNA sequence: TGCGCCAGCAGCTTGGGGACAGGGGGTTGGTCCTACGAGCAGTACTTC.

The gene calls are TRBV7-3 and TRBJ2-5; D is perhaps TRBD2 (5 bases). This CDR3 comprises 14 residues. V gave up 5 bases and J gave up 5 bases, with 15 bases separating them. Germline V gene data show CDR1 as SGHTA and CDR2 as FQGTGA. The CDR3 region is CASSPSGVGETQYF. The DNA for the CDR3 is TGTGCCAGCAGCCCCTCCGGGGTCGGGGAGACCCAGTACTTC.

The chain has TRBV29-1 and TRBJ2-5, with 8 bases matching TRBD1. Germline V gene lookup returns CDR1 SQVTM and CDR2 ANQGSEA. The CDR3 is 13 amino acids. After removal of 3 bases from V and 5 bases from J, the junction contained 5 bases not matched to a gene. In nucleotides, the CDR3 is TGCAGCGTTGAGTGGTACAGGGGGGAGACCCAGTACTTC. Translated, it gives CSVEWYRGETQYF. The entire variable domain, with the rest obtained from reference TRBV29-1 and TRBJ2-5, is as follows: SAVISQKPSRDICQRGTSLTIQCQVDSQVTMMFWYRQQPGQSLTLIATANQGSEATYESGFVIDKFPISRPNLTFSTLTVSNMSPEDSSIYLCSVEWYRGETQYFGPGTRLLVL.

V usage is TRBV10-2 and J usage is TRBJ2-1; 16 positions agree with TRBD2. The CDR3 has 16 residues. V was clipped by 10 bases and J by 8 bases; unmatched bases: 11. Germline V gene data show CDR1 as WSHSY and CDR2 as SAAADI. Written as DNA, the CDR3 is TGCGCCACCCTAGGGACTAGCGGGGGGGCGTGGGATGAGCAGTTCTTC. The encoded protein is CATLGTSGGAWDEQFF.

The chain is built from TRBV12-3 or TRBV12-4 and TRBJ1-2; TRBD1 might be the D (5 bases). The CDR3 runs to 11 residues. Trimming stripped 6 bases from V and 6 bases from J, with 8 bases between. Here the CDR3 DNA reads TGTGCCAGCAGCAAGGGGCATGGCTACACCTTC. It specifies CASSKGHGYTF.

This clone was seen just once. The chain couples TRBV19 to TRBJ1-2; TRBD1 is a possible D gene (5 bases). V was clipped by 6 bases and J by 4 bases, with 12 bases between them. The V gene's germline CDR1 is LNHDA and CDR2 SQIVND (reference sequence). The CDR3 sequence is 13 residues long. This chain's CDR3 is CASRHGQIYGYTF. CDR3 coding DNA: TGTGCCAGTAGACATGGACAAATCTATGGCTACACCTTC.

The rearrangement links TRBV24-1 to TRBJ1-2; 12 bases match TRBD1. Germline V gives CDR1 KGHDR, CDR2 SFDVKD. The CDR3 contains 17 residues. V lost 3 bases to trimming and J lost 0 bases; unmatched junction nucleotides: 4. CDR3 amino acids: CATSDGGTGGANYGYTF. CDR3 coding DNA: TGTGCCACCAGTGATGGGGGGACAGGGGGCGCTAACTATGGCTACACCTTC.